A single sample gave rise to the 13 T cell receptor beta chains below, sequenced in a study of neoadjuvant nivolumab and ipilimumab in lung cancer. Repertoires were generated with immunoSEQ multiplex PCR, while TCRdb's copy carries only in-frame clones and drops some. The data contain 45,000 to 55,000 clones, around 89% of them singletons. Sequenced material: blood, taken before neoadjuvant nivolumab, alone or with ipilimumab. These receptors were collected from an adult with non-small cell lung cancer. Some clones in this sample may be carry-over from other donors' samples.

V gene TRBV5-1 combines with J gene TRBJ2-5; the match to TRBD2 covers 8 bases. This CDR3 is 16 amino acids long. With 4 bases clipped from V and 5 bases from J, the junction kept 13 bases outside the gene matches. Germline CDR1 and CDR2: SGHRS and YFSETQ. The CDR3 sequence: CASSKSGSPQMETQYF. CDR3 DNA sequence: TGCGCCAGCAGCAAAAGCGGGAGCCCACAGATGGAGACCCAGTACTTC.

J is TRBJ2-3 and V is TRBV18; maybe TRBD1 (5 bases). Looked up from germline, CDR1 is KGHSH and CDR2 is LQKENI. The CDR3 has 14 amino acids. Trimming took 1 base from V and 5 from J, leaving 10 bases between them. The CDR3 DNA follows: TGTGCCAGCTCACCACGGGGCACCGTAGATACGCAGTATTTT. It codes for CASSPRGTVDTQYF. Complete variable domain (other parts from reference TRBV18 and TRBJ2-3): NAGVMQNPRHLVRRRGQEARLRCSPMKGHSHVYWYRQLPEEGLKFMVYLQKENIIDESGMPKERFSAEFPKEGPSILRIQQVVRGDSAAYFCASSPRGTVDTQYFGPGTRLTVL.

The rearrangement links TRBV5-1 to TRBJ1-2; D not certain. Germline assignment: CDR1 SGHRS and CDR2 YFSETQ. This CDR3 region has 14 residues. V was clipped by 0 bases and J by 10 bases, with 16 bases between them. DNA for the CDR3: TGCGCCAGCAGCTTGGGACCCAACAGTCTGTCCTACACCTTC. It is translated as CASSLGPNSLSYTF. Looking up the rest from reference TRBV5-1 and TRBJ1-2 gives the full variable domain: KAGVTQTPRYLIKTRGQQVTLSCSPISGHRSVSWYQQTPGQGLQFLFEYFSETQRNKGNFPGRFSGRQFSNSRSEMNVSTLELGDSALYLCASSLGPNSLSYTFGSGTRLTVV.

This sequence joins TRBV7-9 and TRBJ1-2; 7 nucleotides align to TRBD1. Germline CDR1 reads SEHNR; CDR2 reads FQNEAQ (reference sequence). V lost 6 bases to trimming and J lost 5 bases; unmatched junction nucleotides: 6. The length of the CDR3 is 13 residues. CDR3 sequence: CASRNRGEYGYTF. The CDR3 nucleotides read TGTGCCAGCAGGAACAGGGGAGAGTATGGCTACACCTTC.

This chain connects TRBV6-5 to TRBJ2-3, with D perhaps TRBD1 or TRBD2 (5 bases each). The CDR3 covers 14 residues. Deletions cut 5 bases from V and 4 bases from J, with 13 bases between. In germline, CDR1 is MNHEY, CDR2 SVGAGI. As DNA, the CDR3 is TGTGCCAGCAGTCGCACTAGGGGCCCAGATACGCAGTATTTT. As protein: CASSRTRGPDTQYF.

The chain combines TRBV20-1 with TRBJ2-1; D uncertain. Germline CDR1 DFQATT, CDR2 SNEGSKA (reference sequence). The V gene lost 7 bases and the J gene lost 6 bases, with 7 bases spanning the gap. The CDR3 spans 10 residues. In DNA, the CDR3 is TGCAGTGTCAAGGGCAATGAGCAGTTCTTC. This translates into CSVKGNEQFF.

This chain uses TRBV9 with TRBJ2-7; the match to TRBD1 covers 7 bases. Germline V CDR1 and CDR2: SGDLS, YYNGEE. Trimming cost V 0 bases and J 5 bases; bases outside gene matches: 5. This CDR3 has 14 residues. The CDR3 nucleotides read TGTGCCAGCAGCGTAGATGAAGGGGGCGACGAGCAGTACTTC. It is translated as CASSVDEGGDEQYF.

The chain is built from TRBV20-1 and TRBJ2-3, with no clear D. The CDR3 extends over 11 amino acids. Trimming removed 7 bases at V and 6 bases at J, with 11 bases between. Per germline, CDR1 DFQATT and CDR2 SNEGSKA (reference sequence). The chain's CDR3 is CSVFGYDTQYF. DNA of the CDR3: TGCAGTGTTTTCGGGTACGATACGCAGTATTTT.

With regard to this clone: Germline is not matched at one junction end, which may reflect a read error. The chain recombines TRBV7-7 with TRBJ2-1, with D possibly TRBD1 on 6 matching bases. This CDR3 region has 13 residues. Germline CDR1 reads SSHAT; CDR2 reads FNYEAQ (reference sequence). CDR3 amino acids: CASSLAGANEQFF. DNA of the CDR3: TGTGCTAGCAGCTTAGCAGGGGCCAATGAGCAGTTCTTC.

DNA for the CDR3: TGTGCCAGCAGCTTTAACCGACTAGCGGGAAGCACCGGGGAGCTGTTTTTT. Its protein is CASSFNRLAGSTGELFF. The V call is TRBV9, the J call TRBJ2-2; 11 bases align to TRBD2. The V gene's germline CDR1 is SGDLS and CDR2 YYNGEE. After removal of 4 bases from V and 4 bases from J, the junction contained 9 bases not matched to a gene. The CDR3 loop spans 17 amino acids.

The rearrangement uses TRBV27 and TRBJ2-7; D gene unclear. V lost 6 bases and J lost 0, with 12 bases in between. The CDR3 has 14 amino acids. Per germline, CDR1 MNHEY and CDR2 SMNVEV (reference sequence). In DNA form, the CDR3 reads TGTGCCAGCAGCGCGGTGGCAGGCTCCTACGAGCAGTACTTC. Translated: CASSAVAGSYEQYF.

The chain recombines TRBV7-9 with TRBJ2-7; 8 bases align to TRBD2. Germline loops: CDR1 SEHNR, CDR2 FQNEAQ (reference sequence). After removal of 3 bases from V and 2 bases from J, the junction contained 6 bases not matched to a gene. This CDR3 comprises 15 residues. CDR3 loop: CASSFYSGTTYEQYF. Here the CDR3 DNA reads TGTGCCAGCAGCTTTTATAGCGGGACGACCTACGAGCAGTACTTC.

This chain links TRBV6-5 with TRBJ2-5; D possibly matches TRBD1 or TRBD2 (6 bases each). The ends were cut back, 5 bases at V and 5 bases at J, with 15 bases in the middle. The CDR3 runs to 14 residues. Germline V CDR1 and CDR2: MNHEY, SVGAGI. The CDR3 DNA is TGTGCCAGCAGTACACGGGGGCGAGGGGAGACCCAGTACTTC. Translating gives CASSTRGRGETQYF.